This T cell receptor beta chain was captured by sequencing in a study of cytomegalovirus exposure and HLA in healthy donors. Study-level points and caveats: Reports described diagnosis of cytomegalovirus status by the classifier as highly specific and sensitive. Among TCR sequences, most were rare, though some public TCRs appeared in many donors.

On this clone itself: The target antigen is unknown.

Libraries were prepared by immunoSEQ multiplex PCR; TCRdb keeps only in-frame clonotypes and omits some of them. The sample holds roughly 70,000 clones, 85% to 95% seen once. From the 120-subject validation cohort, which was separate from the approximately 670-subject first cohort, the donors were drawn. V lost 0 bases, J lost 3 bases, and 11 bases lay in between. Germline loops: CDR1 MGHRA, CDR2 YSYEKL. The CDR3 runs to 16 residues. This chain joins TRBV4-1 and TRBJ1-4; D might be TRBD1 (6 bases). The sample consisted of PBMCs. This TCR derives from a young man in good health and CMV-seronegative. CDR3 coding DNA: TGCGCCAGCAGCCAAGATTGGGGGCGTGCTAATGAAAAACTGTTTTTT. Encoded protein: CASSQDWGRANEKLFF.